This entry describes one TCR beta chain. These data belong to a study of blood T cells in healthy people across ages. CDR3 length equals 15 residues. Germline V gives CDR1 SGHTA, CDR2 FQGNSA. Unmatched junction bases numbered 6, after V lost 5 bases and J lost 0 bases. Primers used in a second PCR of about 6 to 11 cycles were a sample-barcoded 5' primer and a J-beta primer mix. CDR3-containing paired-end reads numbering at least 2.5 million came from each sample. TCRdb fed the 5' RACE reads into MiXCR, producing one record per CDR3 protein. This sample has fewer than 1 million distinct CDR3 sequences, with 40% to 50% found just once.

The chain couples TRBV7-2 to TRBJ2-7; 8 bases align to TRBD1. Specimen: blood. This sequence originates from a man between 60 and 75 years old in good health. CDR3 in amino acids: CASSQRTGSSYEQYF. The CDR3, as DNA: TGTGCCAGCAGCCAAAGGACAGGGAGCTCCTACGAGCAGTACTTC.